Presented here are 29 T cell receptor beta chains from one specimen sequenced in a study of blood T cell repertoires in COVID-19. Some clones are missing from TCRdb's copy, which holds only in-frame ones; the method was immunoSEQ multiplex PCR. The sample yields approximately 50,000 clones, 76% seen once. The sample taken for sequencing was peripheral blood. The receptor source for this set is a man between 45 and 60 years old with active or convalescent COVID-19.

The chain employs TRBV15 and TRBJ1-4; D is undetermined. V was clipped by 2 bases and J by 1 base, with 11 bases between them. Germline V gives CDR1 LNHNV, CDR2 YYDKDF (reference sequence). CDR3 length equals 16 residues. The CDR3 spells CATSRSYSVTNEKLFF. In nucleotides, the CDR3 is TGTGCCACCAGCAGATCCTACAGTGTAACTAATGAAAAACTGTTTTTT. Filled out from reference TRBV15 and TRBJ1-4, the complete variable domain reads DAMVIQNPRYQVTQFGKPVTLSCSQTLNHNVMYWYQQKSSQAPKLLFHYYDKDFNNEADTPDNFQSRRPNTSFCFLDIRSPGLGDTAMYLCATSRSYSVTNEKLFFGSGTQLSVL.

This clone is a singleton in its sample. V is TRBV3-1 (or the pseudogene TRBV3-2) and J is TRBJ1-3; D gene unclear. V was shortened by 2 bases and J by 2 bases, with 10 bases between the two germline ends. The CDR3 sequence is 15 residues long. Germline V gives CDR1 LGHDT, CDR2 YNNKEL (reference sequence). In DNA, the CDR3 is TGTGCCAGCAGCCAACGACGGGTAACTGGAAACACCATATATTTT. This codes for CASSQRRVTGNTIYF.

V is TRBV5-5 and J is TRBJ1-6, with 8 bases lining up with TRBD1. Trimming at V came to 1 base and at J to 7 bases, leaving 4 bases not matched to a gene. There are 15 residues in the CDR3. Germline CDR1 reads SGHKS; CDR2 reads YYEKEE (reference sequence). The DNA for the CDR3 is TGTGCCAGCAGCTTGTCAGGGGGCCCAAATTCACCCCTCCACTTT. Translation gives CASSLSGGPNSPLHF.

The chain combines TRBV6-5 with TRBJ2-2; TRBD2 agrees at 7 bases. Germline V CDR1 and CDR2: MNHEY, SVGAGI. V shed 4 bases and J 1 base; nucleotides not matched to a gene: 0. This CDR3 contains 14 residues. This CDR3 reads CASSSSGNTGELFF. In nucleotides, the CDR3 is TGTGCCAGCAGTTCTAGCGGGAACACCGGGGAGCTGTTTTTT.

The chain has TRBV5-6 and TRBJ2-3; D possibly corresponds to TRBD2 (6 bases). The CDR3 loop spans 16 amino acids. Trimming shortened V by 4 bases and J by 2 bases, and 17 bases separated the two germline ends. Germline CDR1 SGHDT, CDR2 YYEEEE. In DNA, the CDR3 is TGTGCCAGCAGCCCGGGGGACTCAATATACACAGATACGCAGTATTTT. Amino acid sequence: CASSPGDSIYTDTQYF.

The chain carries TRBV30 and TRBJ1-4; D not resolved. Between the trimmed V and J ends, which lost 5 bases and 8 bases, there was a span of 9 bases. Germline CDR1 and CDR2: GTSNPN and SVGIG (reference sequence). This CDR3 has 11 residues. The CDR3 sequence: CAWALAEKLFF. The CDR3 DNA is TGTGCCTGGGCCCTAGCGGAAAAACTGTTTTTT. The full variable domain, rest sourced from reference TRBV30 and TRBJ1-4, is SQTIHQWPATLVQPVGSPLSLECTVEGTSNPNLYWYRQAAGRGLQLLFYSVGIGQISSEVPQNLSASRPQDRQFILSSKKLLLSDSGFYLCAWALAEKLFFGSGTQLSVL.

CDR3 in DNA: TGTGCCAGTAGGGCGAGGGCACTGAACACTGAAGCTTTCTTT. As protein: CASRARALNTEAFF. The chain employs TRBV19 and TRBJ1-1; D gene ambiguous. Germline CDR1 and CDR2: LNHDA and SQIVND (reference sequence). The CDR3 spans 14 residues. Trimming took off 6 bases at V and 0 bases at J, with 11 bases between the two ends.

V gene TRBV9 combines with J gene TRBJ2-1; 9 nucleotides agree with TRBD2. The CDR3 length is 15 residues. Per the germline V gene, CDR1 is SGDLS and CDR2 is YYNGEE. V dropped 3 bases and J dropped 6; count of bases not matched to a gene: 7. CDR3 residues: CASSAVAGGPNEQFF. CDR3 DNA sequence: TGTGCCAGCAGCGCCGTCGCGGGGGGGCCCAATGAGCAGTTCTTC.

The V call is TRBV7-9, the J call TRBJ1-4; tentative D call: TRBD1 (6 bases). V was pared by 5 bases and J by 6 bases, with 10 bases between. Per the germline V gene, CDR1 is SEHNR and CDR2 is FQNEAQ (reference sequence). The CDR3 has 13 amino acids. CDR3 amino acids: CASSGTLDEKLFF. CDR3 sequence (DNA): TGTGCCAGCAGCGGGACACTGGATGAAAAACTGTTTTTT.

This clone occurred once. CDR3 nucleotide sequence: TGCAGTGCTAGATGGGGACTAGCGTACTTCTTC. Translating it yields CSARWGLAYFF. The rearrangement joins TRBV20-1 to TRBJ2-1; 10 positions match TRBD2. The CDR3 runs 11 residues. Germline-derived CDR1 and CDR2 are DFQATT and SNEGSKA (reference sequence). Trimming removed 2 bases from V and 16 bases from J; junction bases left unmatched: 5.

CDR3 region: CAWRAGAGVYEQYF. The CDR3 nucleotides are TGTGCCTGGAGGGCTGGAGCGGGGGTCTACGAGCAGTACTTC. J is TRBJ2-7 and V is TRBV30; 8 bases fit TRBD2. CDR3 length equals 14 residues. The trim removed 3 bases at V and 3 bases at J, leaving 7 bases unmatched. Looked up from germline, CDR1 is GTSNPN and CDR2 is SVGIG (reference sequence).

The J gene is TRBJ2-1, the V gene TRBV10-1, with 9 bases matching TRBD2. The CDR3 contains 14 residues. V was clipped by 4 bases and J by 9 bases; unmatched bases: 7. Germline V gene data show CDR1 as WNHNN and CDR2 as SYGVQD (reference sequence). The CDR3 loop is CASSVSGGKGEQFF. The CDR3, as DNA: TGCGCCAGCAGTGTTAGCGGGGGTAAGGGTGAGCAGTTCTTC.

This sequence joins TRBV27 and TRBJ2-7, with a tentative D call TRBD1 (6 bases). This CDR3 spans 13 amino acids. Trimming shortened V by 4 bases and J by 2 bases, and 9 bases separated the two germline ends. Germline CDR1 MNHEY, CDR2 SMNVEV (reference sequence). The CDR3 DNA sequence: TGTGCCAGCAGTTGGGGACATGCCTACGAGCAGTACTTC. This translates into CASSWGHAYEQYF.

This clone has just one count. The rearrangement joins TRBV7-9 to TRBJ2-7; TRBD2 agrees at 7 bases. The CDR3 has 14 residues. Germline-derived CDR1 and CDR2 are SEHNR and FQNEAQ (reference sequence). With 0 bases clipped from V and 2 bases from J, the junction kept 1 base outside the gene matches. CDR3 loop: CASSLAGGTYEQYF. Written as DNA, the CDR3 is TGTGCCAGCAGCTTAGCGGGGGGGACCTACGAGCAGTACTTC.

The chain combines TRBV4-2 with TRBJ2-3, with D perhaps matching TRBD2 (6 bases). CDR3 size: 17 residues. Trimming shortened V by 1 base and J by 11 bases, and 25 bases separated the two germline ends. CDR1 and CDR2 (germline): LGHNA, YNFKEQ. The CDR3 nucleotides read TGTGCCAGCAGCCAAGGTGGGACTCCACATCTTAAAAACCAGCAGTATTTT. It codes for CASSQGGTPHLKNQQYF.

The rearrangement uses TRBV19 and TRBJ1-5, with 8 bases identical to TRBD1. Germline assignment: CDR1 LNHDA and CDR2 SQIVND (reference sequence). Trimming at V came to 9 bases and at J to 4 bases, leaving 2 bases not matched to a gene. The CDR3 contains 12 residues. CDR3 in amino acids: CASGQGNQPQHF. CDR3 DNA sequence: TGTGCCAGCGGACAGGGTAATCAGCCCCAGCATTTT.

The J gene is TRBJ2-5, the V gene TRBV18, with 7 bases fitting TRBD1. The CDR3 runs to 14 residues. Per germline, CDR1 KGHSH and CDR2 LQKENI. V lost 3 bases and J lost 5; bases outside the gene matches: 6. The CDR3 loop is CASSPTGPGETQYF. The CDR3 DNA sequence: TGTGCCAGCTCACCGACAGGGCCTGGGGAGACCCAGTACTTC.

The chain uses TRBV7-2 and TRBJ2-5; D is unclear. With 5 bases removed from V and 6 bases from J, the gap between germline ends came to 19 bases. Germline CDR1 reads SGHTA; CDR2 reads FQGNSA. This CDR3 is 15 amino acids long. As DNA, the CDR3 is TGTGCCAGCAGCGGGCGCACCCAAGGCTTAAAGACCCAGTACTTC. Translating it yields CASSGRTQGLKTQYF.

The rearrangement uses TRBV4-2 and TRBJ1-1, with 9 bases lining up with TRBD1. The CDR3 loop spans 16 amino acids. V was pared by 5 bases and J by 7 bases, with 14 bases of the junction left unmatched. Looked up from germline, CDR1 is LGHNA and CDR2 is YNFKEQ. The CDR3 loop is CASSDRDRVLLNEAFF. Written as DNA, the CDR3 is TGTGCCAGCAGCGACCGGGACAGGGTCCTACTAAATGAAGCTTTCTTT.

This rearrangement joins TRBV5-3 to TRBJ2-3; TRBD2 matches at 13 bases. TRBV5-3 is given ORF status, its function remaining uncertain. V trimming: 3 bases; J trimming: 4 bases; junction bases outside the gene matches: 8. This CDR3 is 17 amino acids long. The CDR3 region is CARSSPGLAGMADTQYF. Here the CDR3 DNA reads TGTGCCAGAAGCTCCCCGGGACTAGCGGGAATGGCAGATACGCAGTATTTT.

In this sample, this clone turned up once. The chain carries TRBV7-9 and TRBJ2-7; no clear D gene. This CDR3 is 16 amino acids long. V lost 1 base and J 6 bases, leaving 19 bases between the germline ends. The germline V gene has CDR1 SEHNR and CDR2 FQNEAQ (reference sequence). CDR3 nucleotides: TGTGCCAGCAGCTTAGGGGCAGCCGGCCGTGGCGTCGAGCAGTACTTC. Its translation is CASSLGAAGRGVEQYF.

J is TRBJ2-2 and V is TRBV29-1; D possibly corresponds to TRBD2 (7 bases). This CDR3 has 15 residues. CDR1 is SQVTM, CDR2 ANQGSEA, per germline. V lost 5 bases, J lost 6 bases, and 19 bases lay in between. The CDR3 DNA sequence: TGCAGCGTTACCCGGGGGAGGGGGTATGCCGGGGAGCTGTTTTTT. Translation gives CSVTRGRGYAGELFF.

This chain uses TRBV7-6 with TRBJ2-1; 9 bases map to TRBD1. CDR3 length: 15 residues. The V gene's germline CDR1 is SGHVS and CDR2 FNYEAQ. V shed 5 bases, J shed 7 bases, and the junction held 9 bases outside the gene matches. The DNA of the CDR3 is TGTGCCAGCAGCGACGGACAGGGGTCGGTAAATGAGCAGTTCTTC. Translating it yields CASSDGQGSVNEQFF.

V is TRBV6-5 and J is TRBJ1-2; 9 bases are shared with TRBD1. The CDR3 spans 12 residues. Losses at the gene ends were 8 bases for V and 7 bases for J; bases not matched to a gene: 5. Germline V gene sequence: CDR1 MNHEY, CDR2 SVGAGI. The CDR3 spells CASRTGGLGYTF. The CDR3 region has the DNA TGTGCCAGCCGAACAGGGGGCCTTGGCTACACCTTC.

The CDR3 loop is CASSSSTGTSGRPEQFF. The CDR3 DNA is TGCGCCAGCAGCTCGAGTACCGGGACTAGCGGGAGGCCTGAGCAGTTCTTC. The rearrangement joins TRBV5-1 to TRBJ2-1; 15 nucleotides match TRBD2. Germline loops: CDR1 SGHRS, CDR2 YFSETQ. The J segment lost 9 bases and the V segment lost 3 bases, leaving 10 bases of the junction unmatched. CDR3 length equals 17 residues.

This clone has only one observation. The CDR3 protein is CSVAPGQGSAYEQYF. The CDR3 region has the DNA TGCAGCGTCGCACCGGGACAGGGGTCGGCCTACGAGCAGTACTTC. The gene calls are TRBV29-1 and TRBJ2-7; TRBD1 matches at 10 bases. Germline values: CDR1 SQVTM, CDR2 ANQGSEA. CDR3 length equals 15 residues. The junction had 10 bases not matched to a gene; V was cut back by 6 bases and J by 2 bases.

This sequence joins TRBV25-1 and TRBJ2-5; 12 positions agree with TRBD2. The CDR3 is 15 amino acids. J lost 4 bases, V lost 1 base, and 1 base had no gene match. CDR1 and CDR2 (germline): MGHDK, SYGVNS. CDR3 amino acids: CASSESSGRAETQYF. CDR3 sequence (DNA): TGTGCCAGCAGTGAATCTAGCGGGAGGGCAGAGACCCAGTACTTC. Full variable domain (missing parts from reference TRBV25-1 and TRBJ2-5): EADIYQTPRYLVIGTGKKITLECSQTMGHDKMYWYQQDPGMELHLIHYSYGVNSTEKGDLSSESTVSRIRTEHFPLTLESARPSHTSQYLCASSESSGRAETQYFGPGTRLLVL.

The chain uses TRBV19 and TRBJ1-3, with TRBD1 identical over 8 bases. V lost 4 bases and J lost 4; bases outside the gene matches: 6. CDR3 length: 15 residues. CDR1 and CDR2 from the germline V gene are LNHDA and SQIVND (reference sequence). The CDR3 region has the DNA TGTGCCAGTAGTACAGACAGGGGAGTCGGAAACACCATATATTTT. Encoded protein: CASSTDRGVGNTIYF.

This chain's CDR3 is CASSPPGTDNTIYF. For the CDR3, the DNA is TGTGCCAGCAGCCCCCCCGGGACAGACAACACCATATATTTT. The chain carries TRBV3-1 (or the pseudogene TRBV3-2) and TRBJ1-3, with 7 bases identical to TRBD1. V shed 4 bases, J shed 7 bases, and the junction held 7 bases outside the gene matches. The CDR3 loop spans 14 amino acids. Per germline, CDR1 LGHDT and CDR2 YNNKEL (reference sequence).